Following are 3 T cell receptor beta chains from one sample sequenced in a study of immune cell composition in non-small cell lung cancer. Sequencing was performed with immunoSEQ multiplex PCR; in TCRdb, only in-frame clones are kept and a portion is missing. Found here are about 8,700 clones, around 67% of them singletons; the top ten hold around a quarter. Normal lung was sampled as far from the tumour as possible, at least 3 cm. Source material: non-adjacent lung tissue. The receptors originated from a human donor with non-small cell lung cancer.

The genes are TRBV4-1 and TRBJ2-2, with D possibly matching TRBD1 (6 bases). The CDR3 is made up of 15 amino acids. The V end was cut by 5 bases, the J end by 2 bases, with 12 bases between. Germline CDR1 MGHRA, CDR2 YSYEKL. In DNA form, the CDR3 reads TGCGCCAGCAGCTCCCGGGACACTAACACCGGGGAGCTGTTTTTT. Translating it yields CASSSRDTNTGELFF.

This clone came up a few times. This rearrangement joins TRBV19 to TRBJ1-2, with 8 bases aligning to TRBD1. Germline CDR1 LNHDA, CDR2 SQIVND (reference sequence). The CDR3 extends over 16 amino acids. The V and J ends lost 4 bases and 8 bases, in that order; junction bases with no gene match: 15. The CDR3 reads CASSTPLGQGDGGYTF. The DNA of the CDR3 is TGTGCCAGTAGTACCCCTCTTGGACAGGGTGACGGAGGCTACACCTTC. The whole variable domain, remainder taken from reference TRBV19 and TRBJ1-2, is DGGITQSPKYLFRKEGQNVTLSCEQNLNHDAMYWYRQDPGQGLRLIYYSQIVNDFQKGDIAEGYSVSREKKESFPLTVTSAQKNPTAFYLCASSTPLGQGDGGYTFGSGTRLTVV.

The chain has TRBV5-4 and TRBJ1-2; the match to TRBD1 covers 9 bases. This CDR3 comprises 17 residues. V gave up 4 bases and J gave up 6 bases; unmatched junction bases: 16. Germline V gives CDR1 SGHNT, CDR2 YYREEE (reference sequence). Written as DNA, the CDR3 is TGTGCCAGCAGCGATCGGAGAAGACAGGGGGATAGGGATGGCTACACCTTC. It yields the protein CASSDRRRQGDRDGYTF.